This T cell receptor (beta chain) was observed in a study of blood T cell repertoires in COVID-19. V dropped 0 bases and J dropped 2 bases, with 6 bases sitting between them. The CDR3 has 13 residues. Germline loops: CDR1 SGDLS, CDR2 YYNGEE. Grouping used clinical history reported by participants in a survey and questionnaire. Donors of Cohort 3 who recovered were those that had two negative PCRs, clearance, or symptom resolution. Source study methods: Counts of nucleated cells, estimated from reference gene primer amplification, were obtained. Profiled with immunoSEQ multiplex PCR; TCRdb holds only in-frame clones, not every one. The DNA was the basis for D and trimming; V, J and clone size are from that table. The sample lists approximately 150,000 clones, around 80% occurring once.

This sequence originates from a woman aged 45-59 years who had recovered from COVID-19. V usage is TRBV9 and J usage is TRBJ2-7; no firm D call. The sequenced sample was PBMCs or T cells enriched from blood (not recorded which). CDR3 loop: CASSVGDTYEQYF. The CDR3 DNA follows: TGTGCCAGCAGCGTAGGTGACACCTACGAGCAGTACTTC.